The 8 T cell receptor beta chains given below trace back to one sample, sequenced in a study of response to subunit inactivated influenza vaccine. Using its own MiXCR run on the RT-PCR reads, TCRdb lists one record per CDR3 protein. The sample has around 520,000 distinct CDR3 sequences; 10% to 15% are singletons. Sequencing used PBMCs from blood, obtained on the day of vaccination. The receptors originated from a middle-aged man who received an inactivated influenza vaccine.

The CDR3 sequence is CASSRGQRWVNTGELFF. CDR3 sequence (DNA): TGCGCCAGCAGCCGGGGACAGCGTTGGGTGAACACCGGGGAGCTGTTTTTT. The V gene is TRBV4-3, the J gene TRBJ2-2, with 7 bases aligning to TRBD1. The V gene end was trimmed by 4 bases and the J gene end by 1 base; junction bases not matched to a gene: 9. In germline, CDR1 is LGHNA, CDR2 YSLEER. The CDR3 is 17 residues long.

The sample holds many counts of this clonotype. The CDR3 region is CASSPSRVTEAFF. CDR3 coding DNA: TGTGCCAGCAGCCCCTCCAGGGTGACTGAAGCTTTCTTT. The V call is TRBV7-2, the J call TRBJ1-1; possibly TRBD1 for D (5 bases). Trimming took off 5 bases at V and 5 bases at J, with 12 bases between the two ends. Germline CDR1 is SGHTA and CDR2 is FQGNSA. The CDR3 contains 13 residues.

This clonotype was found a few times. The V call is TRBV7-8, the J call TRBJ2-1; D may be TRBD2 (5 bases). The CDR3 is made up of 18 amino acids. Germline CDR1 reads SGHVS; CDR2 reads FQNEAQ. Trimming shortened V by 0 bases and J by 7 bases, and 22 bases separated the two germline ends. The CDR3: CASSLAIGLAKLLNEQFF. CDR3 in DNA: TGTGCCAGCAGCTTAGCGATCGGGCTAGCCAAGCTCCTTAATGAGCAGTTCTTC.

This clonotype has more than one count but fewer than ten. This sequence joins TRBV5-8 and TRBJ1-4; weak D call: TRBD1 (6 bases). This CDR3 comprises 17 residues. Trimming removed 4 bases at V and 5 bases at J, with 21 bases between. The germline gives CDR1 SGHTS, CDR2 YDEGEE. The CDR3 sequence: CASSLGGARDLNEKLFF. The CDR3 DNA follows: TGTGCCAGCAGCCTTGGGGGCGCAAGAGACTTAAATGAAAAACTGTTTTTT.

The chain recombines TRBV2 with TRBJ2-3; D not resolved. Germline V gene lookup returns CDR1 SNHLY and CDR2 FYNNEI. This CDR3 is 14 amino acids long. The V end was cut by 10 bases, the J end by 2 bases, with 16 bases between. The CDR3 bases are TGTGCCAACGGCGAGCGCGGCAACACAGATACGCAGTATTTT. This sequence encodes CANGERGNTDTQYF. Complete variable domain (other parts from reference TRBV2 and TRBJ2-3): EPEVTQTPSHQVTQMGQEVILRCVPISNHLYFYWYRQILGQKVEFLVSFYNNEISEKSEIFDDQFSVERPDGSNFTLKIRSTKLEDSAMYFCANGERGNTDTQYFGPGTRLTVL.

This clonotype was observed a handful of times. The chain couples TRBV5-1 to TRBJ2-3, with TRBD1 as a possible D gene (6 bases). The germline CDR1 and CDR2 sequences are SGHRS and YFSETQ. V lost 5 bases to trimming and J lost 2 bases, with 24 bases between them. The CDR3 runs 18 residues. CDR3 sequence reads: CASSTPQGGSLYTDTQYF. The CDR3 DNA sequence: TGCGCCAGCAGTACTCCGCAAGGGGGATCACTCTACACAGATACGCAGTATTTT.

The chain recombines TRBV6-2 or TRBV6-3 with TRBJ2-3; TRBD2 agrees at 12 bases. CDR1 and CDR2 from the germline V gene are MNHEY and SVGEGT. The CDR3 is 18 amino acids. V lost 6 bases, J lost 4 bases, and 14 bases stayed unmatched. Here the CDR3 DNA reads TGTGCCAGCAGCAACCGGGCTAGCGGGGGGGTTCGGCCAGATACGCAGTATTTT. Translating it yields CASSNRASGGVRPDTQYF.

V usage is TRBV20-1 and J usage is TRBJ2-7; 7 nucleotides agree with TRBD1. V was clipped by 8 bases and J by 0 bases; unmatched bases: 10. The CDR3 extends over 14 amino acids. Germline CDR1 reads DFQATT; CDR2 reads SNEGSKA (reference sequence). The CDR3 nucleotides read TGCAGTACTGTTTTTCGGACAGGCTCCTACGAGCAGTACTTC. As protein: CSTVFRTGSYEQYF.